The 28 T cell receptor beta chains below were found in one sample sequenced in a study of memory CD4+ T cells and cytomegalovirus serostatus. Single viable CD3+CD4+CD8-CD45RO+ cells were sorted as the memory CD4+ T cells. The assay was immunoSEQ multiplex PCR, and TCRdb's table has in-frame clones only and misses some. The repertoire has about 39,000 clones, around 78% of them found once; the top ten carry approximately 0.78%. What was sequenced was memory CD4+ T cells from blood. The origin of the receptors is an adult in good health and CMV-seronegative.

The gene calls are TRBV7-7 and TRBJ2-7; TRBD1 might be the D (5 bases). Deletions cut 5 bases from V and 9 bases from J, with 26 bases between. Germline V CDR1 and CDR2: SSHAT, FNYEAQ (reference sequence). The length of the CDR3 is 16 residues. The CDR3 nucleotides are TGTGCCAGCAGCCCGCCTAGGCGGACAACCCGACGAGGGCAGTACTTC. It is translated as CASSPPRRTTRRGQYF.

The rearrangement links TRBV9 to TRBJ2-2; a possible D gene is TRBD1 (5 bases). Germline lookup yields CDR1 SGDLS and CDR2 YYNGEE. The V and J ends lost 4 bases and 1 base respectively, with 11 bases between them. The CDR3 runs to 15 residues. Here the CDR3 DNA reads TGTGCCAGCAGCCCCCGTACAGGGAACACCGGGGAGCTGTTTTTT. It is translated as CASSPRTGNTGELFF.

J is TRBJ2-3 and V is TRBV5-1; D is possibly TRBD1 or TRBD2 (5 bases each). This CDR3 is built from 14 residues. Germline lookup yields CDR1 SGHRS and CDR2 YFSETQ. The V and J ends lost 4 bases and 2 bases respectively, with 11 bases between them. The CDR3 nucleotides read TGCGCCAGCAGCGCGAGAGGGGACACAGATACGCAGTATTTT. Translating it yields CASSARGDTDTQYF.

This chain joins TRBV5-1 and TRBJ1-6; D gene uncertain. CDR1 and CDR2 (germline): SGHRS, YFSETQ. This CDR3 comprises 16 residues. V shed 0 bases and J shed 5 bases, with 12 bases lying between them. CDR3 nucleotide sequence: TGCGCCAGCAGCTTGGGATTCTCCGGAGATAATTCACCCCTCCACTTT. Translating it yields CASSLGFSGDNSPLHF.

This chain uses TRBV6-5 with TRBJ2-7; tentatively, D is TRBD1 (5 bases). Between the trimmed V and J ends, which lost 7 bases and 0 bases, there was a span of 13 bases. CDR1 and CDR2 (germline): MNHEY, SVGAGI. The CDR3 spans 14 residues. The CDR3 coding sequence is TGTGCCAGCACCCGTCGCGACAGCTCCTACGAGCAGTACTTC. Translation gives CASTRRDSSYEQYF.

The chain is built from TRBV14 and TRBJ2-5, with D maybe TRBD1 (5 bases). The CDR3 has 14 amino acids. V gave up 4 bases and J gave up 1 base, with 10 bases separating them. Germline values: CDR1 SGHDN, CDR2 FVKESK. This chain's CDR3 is CASSPRQIQETQYF. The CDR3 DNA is TGTGCCAGCAGCCCCCGACAGATCCAAGAGACCCAGTACTTC. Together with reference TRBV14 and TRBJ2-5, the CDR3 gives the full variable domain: EAGVTQFPSHSVIEKGQTVTLRCDPISGHDNLYWYRRVMGKEIKFLLHFVKESKQDESGMPNNRFLAERTGGTYSTLKVQPAELEDSGVYFCASSPRQIQETQYFGPGTRLLVL.

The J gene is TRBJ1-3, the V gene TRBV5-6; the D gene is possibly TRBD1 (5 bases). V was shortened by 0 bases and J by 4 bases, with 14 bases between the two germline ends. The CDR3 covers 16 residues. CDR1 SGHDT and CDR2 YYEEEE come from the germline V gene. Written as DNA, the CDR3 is TGTGCCAGCAGCTTGGGCCAGGGCAATCGGGGAAACACCATATATTTT. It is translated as CASSLGQGNRGNTIYF.

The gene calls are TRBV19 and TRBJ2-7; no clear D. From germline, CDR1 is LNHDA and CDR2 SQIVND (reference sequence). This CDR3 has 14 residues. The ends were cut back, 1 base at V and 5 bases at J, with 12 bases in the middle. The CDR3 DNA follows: TGTGCCAGTAGTATAGCCGGGCCCCTTCACGAGCAGTACTTC. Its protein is CASSIAGPLHEQYF.

CDR3 loop: CASSEGTEANEKLFF. In DNA, the CDR3 is TGTGCCAGCAGTGAAGGGACAGAGGCTAATGAAAAACTGTTTTTT. The V gene is TRBV25-1, the J gene TRBJ1-4; TRBD1 aligns across 7 bases. Germline CDR1 MGHDK, CDR2 SYGVNS. V lost 2 bases and J lost 3; bases outside the gene matches: 3. This CDR3 has 15 residues. The entire variable domain, with the rest obtained from reference TRBV25-1 and TRBJ1-4, is as follows: EADIYQTPRYLVIGTGKKITLECSQTMGHDKMYWYQQDPGMELHLIHYSYGVNSTEKGDLSSESTVSRIRTEHFPLTLESARPSHTSQYLCASSEGTEANEKLFFGSGTQLSVL.

CDR3 protein: CGTTSVGNTEAFF. The CDR3, as DNA: TGTGGCACAACGTCGGTAGGGAACACTGAAGCTTTCTTT. This chain joins TRBV6-1 and TRBJ1-1, with D uncertain. Germline V CDR1 and CDR2: MNHNS, SASEGT. CDR3 length: 13 amino acids.

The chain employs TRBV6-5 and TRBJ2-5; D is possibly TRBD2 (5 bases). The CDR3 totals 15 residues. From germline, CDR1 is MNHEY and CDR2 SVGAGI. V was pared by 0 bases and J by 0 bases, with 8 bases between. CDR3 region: CASSYSGLHQETQYF. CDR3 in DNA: TGTGCCAGCAGTTACTCAGGACTGCACCAAGAGACCCAGTACTTC.

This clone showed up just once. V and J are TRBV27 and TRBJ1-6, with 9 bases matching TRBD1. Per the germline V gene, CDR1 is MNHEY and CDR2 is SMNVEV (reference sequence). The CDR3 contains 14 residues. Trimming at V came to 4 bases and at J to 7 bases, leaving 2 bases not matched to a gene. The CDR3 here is CASSWDRANSPLHF. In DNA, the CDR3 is TGTGCCAGCAGTTGGGACAGGGCCAATTCACCCCTCCACTTT.

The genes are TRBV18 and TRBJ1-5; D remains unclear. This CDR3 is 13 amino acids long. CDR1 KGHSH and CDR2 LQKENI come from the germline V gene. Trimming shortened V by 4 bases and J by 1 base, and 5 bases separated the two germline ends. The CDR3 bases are TGTGCCAGCTCACTAGGGAGCAATCAGCCCCAGCATTTT. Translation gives CASSLGSNQPQHF.

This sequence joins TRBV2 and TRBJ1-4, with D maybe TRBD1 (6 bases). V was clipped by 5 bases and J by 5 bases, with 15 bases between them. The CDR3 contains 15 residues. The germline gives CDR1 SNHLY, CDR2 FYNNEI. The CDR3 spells CASSSRGWRNEKLFF. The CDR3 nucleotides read TGTGCCAGCAGTTCCAGGGGATGGAGAAATGAAAAACTGTTTTTT.

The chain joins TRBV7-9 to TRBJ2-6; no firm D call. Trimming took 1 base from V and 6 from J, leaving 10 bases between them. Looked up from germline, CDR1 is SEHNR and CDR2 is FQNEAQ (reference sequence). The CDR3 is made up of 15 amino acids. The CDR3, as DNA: TGTGCCAGCAGCTTAGTCGGTTTTCAGGCCAACGTCCTGACTTTC. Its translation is CASSLVGFQANVLTF.

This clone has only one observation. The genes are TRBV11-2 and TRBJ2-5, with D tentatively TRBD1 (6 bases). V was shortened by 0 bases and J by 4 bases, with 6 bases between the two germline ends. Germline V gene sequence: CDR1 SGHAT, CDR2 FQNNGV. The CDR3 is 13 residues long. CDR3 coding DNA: TGTGCCAGCAGCTTAGAACAGGGAGAGACCCAGTACTTC. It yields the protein CASSLEQGETQYF. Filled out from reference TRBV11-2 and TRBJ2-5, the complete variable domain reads EAGVAQSPRYKIIEKRQSVAFWCNPISGHATLYWYQQILGQGPKLLIQFQNNGVVDDSQLPKDRFSAERLKGVDSTLKIQPAKLEDSAVYLCASSLEQGETQYFGPGTRLLVL.

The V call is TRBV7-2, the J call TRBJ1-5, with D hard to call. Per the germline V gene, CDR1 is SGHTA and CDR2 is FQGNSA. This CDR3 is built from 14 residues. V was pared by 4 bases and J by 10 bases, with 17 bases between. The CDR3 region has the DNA TGTGCCAGCAGCTCCAATCCGGGCCAAGGCCCCCAGCATTTT. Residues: CASSSNPGQGPQHF. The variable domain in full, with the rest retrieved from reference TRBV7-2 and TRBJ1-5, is GAGVSQSPSNKVTEKGKDVELRCDPISGHTALYWYRQSLGQGLEFLIYFQGNSAPDKSGLPSDRFSAERTGGSVSTLTIQRTQQEDSAVYLCASSSNPGQGPQHFGDGTRLSIL.

This CDR3 reads CASSERGKGNQPQHF. The CDR3 region has the DNA TGCGCCAGCAGTGAGAGGGGCAAGGGCAATCAGCCCCAGCATTTT. The V and J genes are TRBV10-2 and TRBJ1-5; TRBD1 is a possible D gene (5 bases). Germline CDR1 WSHSY, CDR2 SAAADI. Trimming removed 2 bases at V and 2 bases at J, with 10 bases between. The CDR3 spans 15 residues.

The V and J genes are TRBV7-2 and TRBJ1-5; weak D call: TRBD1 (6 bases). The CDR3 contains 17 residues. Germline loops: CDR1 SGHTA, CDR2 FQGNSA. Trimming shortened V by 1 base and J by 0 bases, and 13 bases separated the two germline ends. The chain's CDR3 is CASSLGRGPYSNQPQHF. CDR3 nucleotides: TGTGCCAGCAGCTTAGGCAGGGGTCCTTATAGCAATCAGCCCCAGCATTTT.

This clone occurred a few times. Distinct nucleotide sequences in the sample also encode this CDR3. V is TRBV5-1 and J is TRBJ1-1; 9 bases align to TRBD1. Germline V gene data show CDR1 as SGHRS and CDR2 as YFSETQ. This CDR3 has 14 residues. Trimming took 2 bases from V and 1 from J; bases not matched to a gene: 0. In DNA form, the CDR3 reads TGCGCCAGCAGCTTACAGGGGGCGAACACTGAAGCTTTCTTT. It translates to CASSLQGANTEAFF. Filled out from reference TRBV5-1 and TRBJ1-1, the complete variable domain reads KAGVTQTPRYLIKTRGQQVTLSCSPISGHRSVSWYQQTPGQGLQFLFEYFSETQRNKGNFPGRFSGRQFSNSRSEMNVSTLELGDSALYLCASSLQGANTEAFFGQGTRLTVV.

CDR3: CASSGTTGNEKLFF. The CDR3 DNA is TGTGCCAGCAGTGGGACGACAGGGAATGAAAAACTGTTTTTT. The rearrangement links TRBV6-1 to TRBJ1-4; 7 bases agree with TRBD1. Germline V CDR1 and CDR2: MNHNS, SASEGT. V was pared by 4 bases and J by 5 bases, with 4 bases of the junction left unmatched. This CDR3 region has 14 residues.

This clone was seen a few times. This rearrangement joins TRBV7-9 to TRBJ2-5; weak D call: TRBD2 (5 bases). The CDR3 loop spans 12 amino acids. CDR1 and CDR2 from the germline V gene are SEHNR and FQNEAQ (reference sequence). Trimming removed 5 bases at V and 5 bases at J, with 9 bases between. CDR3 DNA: TGTGCCAGCAGCCCGGGAAGGGAGACCCAGTACTTC. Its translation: CASSPGRETQYF. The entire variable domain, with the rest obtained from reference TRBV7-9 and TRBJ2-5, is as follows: DTGVSQNPRHKITKRGQNVTFRCDPISEHNRLYWYRQTLGQGPEFLTYFQNEAQLEKSRLLSDRFSAERPKGSFSTLEIQRTEQGDSAMYLCASSPGRETQYFGPGTRLLVL.

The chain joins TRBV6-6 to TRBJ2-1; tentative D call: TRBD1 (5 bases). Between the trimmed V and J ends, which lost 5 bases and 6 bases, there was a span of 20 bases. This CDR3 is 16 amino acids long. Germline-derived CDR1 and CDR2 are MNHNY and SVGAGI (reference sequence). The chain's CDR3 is CASSTNRGIDTNEQFF. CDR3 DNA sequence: TGTGCCAGCAGTACCAATAGGGGTATTGATACCAATGAGCAGTTCTTC.

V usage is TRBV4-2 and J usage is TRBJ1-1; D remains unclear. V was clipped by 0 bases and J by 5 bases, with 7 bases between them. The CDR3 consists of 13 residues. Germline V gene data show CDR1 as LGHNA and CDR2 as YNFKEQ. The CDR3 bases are TGTGCCAGCAGCCAAGAATCGGCGACTGAAGCTTTCTTT. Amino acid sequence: CASSQESATEAFF.

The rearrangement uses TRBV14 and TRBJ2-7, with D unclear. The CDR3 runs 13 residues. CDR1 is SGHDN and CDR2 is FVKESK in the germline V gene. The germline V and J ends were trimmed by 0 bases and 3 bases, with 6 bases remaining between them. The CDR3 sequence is CASSQDLGYEQYF. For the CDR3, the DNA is TGTGCCAGCAGCCAAGATTTAGGCTACGAGCAGTACTTC. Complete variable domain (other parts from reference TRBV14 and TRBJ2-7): EAGVTQFPSHSVIEKGQTVTLRCDPISGHDNLYWYRRVMGKEIKFLLHFVKESKQDESGMPNNRFLAERTGGTYSTLKVQPAELEDSGVYFCASSQDLGYEQYFGPGTRLTVT.

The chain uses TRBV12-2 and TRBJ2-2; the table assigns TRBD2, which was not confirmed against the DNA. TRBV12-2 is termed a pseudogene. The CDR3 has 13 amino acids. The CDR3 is CARVLLNTGELFF. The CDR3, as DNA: TGTGCAAGAGTTTTACTGAACACCGGGGAGCTGTTTTTT.

Written as DNA, the CDR3 is TGTGCCAGCAGCTTAGAAAGGAACTATGGCTACACCTTC. Its protein is CASSLERNYGYTF. J is TRBJ1-2 and V is TRBV11-2; no clear D. Germline V gives CDR1 SGHAT, CDR2 FQNNGV. The CDR3 consists of 13 residues. V was pared by 0 bases and J by 2 bases, with 4 bases between.

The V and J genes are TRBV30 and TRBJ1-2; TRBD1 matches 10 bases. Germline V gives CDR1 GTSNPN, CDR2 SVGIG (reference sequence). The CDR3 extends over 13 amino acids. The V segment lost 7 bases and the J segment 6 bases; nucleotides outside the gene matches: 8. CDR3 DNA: TGTGCCTTATCGGGACAGGGGTGGGATGGCTACACCTTC. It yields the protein CALSGQGWDGYTF.